This record concerns one TCR beta chain sequence. The data derive from a study of blood T cell repertoires in COVID-19. Whole-study context: From the United States, Italy and Spain came samples of acute and convalescent COVID-19. Sample material is recorded as cDNA or gDNA derived from T cells, B-cell-depleted T cells, or PBMCs.

Losses at the gene ends were 3 bases for V and 9 bases for J; bases not matched to a gene: 17. The CDR3 extends over 17 amino acids. Germline V gene lookup returns CDR1 MGHRA and CDR2 YSYEKL. Original analysis: Using reference gene primer amplification, nucleated cell counts were estimated. Clones were sequenced by immunoSEQ multiplex PCR, and TCRdb holds only the in-frame ones, with some missing. From that table come the V and J calls and clone size; the DNA was used to work out D and trimming. The sample lists 100,000 to 120,000 clones; roughly four fifths were seen once. The source material was peripheral blood. The gene calls are TRBV4-1 and TRBJ2-4; 7 positions match TRBD2. The receptor was derived from an older woman with acute or convalescent COVID-19. The CDR3 DNA is TGCGCCAGCAGCCACTTACTCACAAGGGGCGGGAGAGGCATTCAGTACTTC. Its translation: CASSHLLTRGGRGIQYF.